This T cell receptor beta chain originates from a study of human T cells and chemical hapten exposure. About the research overall: Patients, chiefly female, had alopecia areata, totalis or universalis.

TCRdb analysed the RACE reads with MiXCR anew, one entry per CDR3 protein. The sample includes approximately 52,000 distinct CDR3 sequences, approximately 9.5% of them seen just once. V dropped 3 bases and J dropped 0 bases, with 5 bases sitting between them. This CDR3 is built from 13 residues. The sample's time point: pre-sensitization, week 0. Noted treatment: therapeutic diphenylcyclopropenone sensitization with weekly scalp DPC. The authors extracted total RNA from unfractionated whole blood. The chain employs TRBV12-3 or TRBV12-4 and TRBJ1-2; D remains unclear. Sequences were derived from whole blood, sampled in connection with sensitization to the hapten diphenylcyclopropenone (DPC). The sequence came from a woman in her twenties or thirties with alopecia areata. Some clones in this sample may be carry-over from other donors' samples. DNA for the CDR3: TGTGCCAGCAGTTTGTTGGCTAACTATGGCTACACCTTC. Translation: CASSLLANYGYTF.